The 22 T cell receptor beta chains reported below all come from one sample, sequenced in a study of blood T cell repertoires in COVID-19. Sequencing used immunoSEQ multiplex PCR; TCRdb keeps in-frame clones, though not all of them. The table records under 150,000 clones, around 80% of them present only once. The sample consisted of peripheral blood. These TCRs come from a woman aged 80 or over with acute or convalescent COVID-19.

J is TRBJ1-2 and V is TRBV27, with D uncertain. The CDR3 has 12 amino acids. CDR1 is MNHEY, CDR2 SMNVEV, per germline (reference sequence). V was shortened by 2 bases and J by 6 bases, with 7 bases between the two germline ends. This CDR3 reads CASSLRGDGYTF. CDR3 nucleotides: TGTGCCAGCAGTTTAAGAGGCGATGGCTACACCTTC.

The chain carries TRBV20-1 and TRBJ1-2; D not certain. Trimming left V 3 bases short and J 3 bases short, with 8 bases between. The CDR3 contains 12 residues. Germline loops: CDR1 DFQATT, CDR2 SNEGSKA (reference sequence). The CDR3 protein is CSASEQDYGYTF. The CDR3 DNA reads as TGCAGTGCTAGTGAACAAGACTATGGCTACACCTTC.

V and J are TRBV20-1 and TRBJ1-3, with 8 nucleotides matching TRBD1. Germline V CDR1 and CDR2: DFQATT, SNEGSKA (reference sequence). This CDR3 is 17 amino acids long. The J segment lost 4 bases and the V segment lost 3 bases, leaving 14 bases of the junction unmatched. CDR3 DNA: TGCAGTGCTAGTGACAGGGGATTAGACTTGGGGGGAAACACCATATATTTT. It translates to CSASDRGLDLGGNTIYF.

The rearrangement uses TRBV30 and TRBJ2-7; possible D gene TRBD2, 6 bases. Trimming left V 5 bases short and J 5 bases short, with 19 bases between. This CDR3 is 14 amino acids long. Germline loops: CDR1 GTSNPN, CDR2 SVGIG (reference sequence). The CDR3 coding sequence is TGTGCCTGGCAGCCCGGGACTTACCAAGACGAGCAGTACTTC. It codes for CAWQPGTYQDEQYF.

V and J are TRBV6-1 and TRBJ1-4; the match to TRBD1 covers 7 bases. The CDR3 length is 12 residues. The V gene end was trimmed by 11 bases and the J gene end by 2 bases; junction bases not matched to a gene: 2. CDR1 MNHNS and CDR2 SASEGT come from the germline V gene. CDR3 in amino acids: CAVRGTNEKLFF. The CDR3 DNA follows: TGTGCCGTCAGGGGGACTAATGAAAAACTGTTTTTT.

V usage is TRBV2 and J usage is TRBJ1-2; D unclear. V lost 5 bases to trimming and J lost 8 bases, with 15 bases between them. The CDR3 contains 13 residues. The germline CDR1 and CDR2 sequences are SNHLY and FYNNEI. The CDR3 coding sequence is TGTGCCAGCAGTATCGGCGGTCCTTTGGGCTACACCTTC. Its translation is CASSIGGPLGYTF.

V gene TRBV7-2 combines with J gene TRBJ1-4; 8 nucleotides match TRBD1. There are 15 residues in the CDR3. CDR1 and CDR2 from the germline V gene are SGHTA and FQGNSA. With 4 bases clipped from V and 3 bases from J, the junction kept 4 bases outside the gene matches. The CDR3 nucleotides are TGTGCCAGCAGCTCCTACAGGGGGGCTAATGAAAAACTGTTTTTT. This encodes CASSSYRGANEKLFF. Full variable domain (missing parts from reference TRBV7-2 and TRBJ1-4): GAGVSQSPSNKVTEKGKDVELRCDPISGHTALYWYRQSLGQGLEFLIYFQGNSAPDKSGLPSDRFSAERTGGSVSTLTIQRTQQEDSAVYLCASSSYRGANEKLFFGSGTQLSVL.

This chain links TRBV28 with TRBJ2-7; D possibly corresponds to TRBD1 (6 bases). Trimming cost V 5 bases and J 3 bases, with 11 bases left between them. The CDR3 is 13 amino acids. CDR1 is MDHEN, CDR2 SYDVKM, per germline. The CDR3 region has the DNA TGTGCCAGCAGTCGAGGACAGTACTACGAGCAGTACTTC. Its translation: CASSRGQYYEQYF. Variable domain in full (rest from reference TRBV28 and TRBJ2-7): DVKVTQSSRYLVKRTGEKVFLECVQDMDHENMFWYRQDPGLGLRLIYFSYDVKMKEKGDIPEGYSVSREKKERFSLILESASTNQTSMYLCASSRGQYYEQYFGPGTRLTVT.

The V and J genes are TRBV18 and TRBJ1-1; 11 nucleotides agree with TRBD1. CDR1 is KGHSH, CDR2 LQKENI, per germline. V lost 6 bases, J lost 4 bases, and 7 bases stayed unmatched. CDR3 length equals 15 residues. Here the CDR3 reads CASSWTGGSGTEAFF. Here the CDR3 DNA reads TGTGCCAGCTCTTGGACAGGGGGCTCGGGCACTGAAGCTTTCTTT. Filled out from reference TRBV18 and TRBJ1-1, the complete variable domain reads NAGVMQNPRHLVRRRGQEARLRCSPMKGHSHVYWYRQLPEEGLKFMVYLQKENIIDESGMPKERFSAEFPKEGPSILRIQQVVRGDSAAYFCASSWTGGSGTEAFFGQGTRLTVV.

V gene TRBV7-8 combines with J gene TRBJ1-5; a weak D match, TRBD1 (6 bases). This CDR3 comprises 15 residues. Trimming removed 2 bases at V and 0 bases at J, with 8 bases between. CDR1 and CDR2 (germline): SGHVS, FQNEAQ. The chain's CDR3 is CASSLQGFSNQPQHF. CDR3 sequence (DNA): TGTGCCAGCAGCTTACAGGGGTTTAGCAATCAGCCCCAGCATTTT.

V usage is TRBV3-1 (or the pseudogene TRBV3-2) and J usage is TRBJ1-2; 7 bases are shared with TRBD1. This CDR3 is built from 15 residues. Losses at the gene ends were 1 base for V and 4 bases for J; bases not matched to a gene: 6. The germline V gene encodes CDR1 LGHDT and CDR2 YNNKEL (reference sequence). The CDR3 DNA follows: TGTGCCAGCAGCCAAGGTTGGACAGGTGGCTATGGCTACACCTTC. Its translation: CASSQGWTGGYGYTF.

J is TRBJ2-2 and V is TRBV18; 7 positions agree with TRBD2. Germline-derived CDR1 and CDR2 are KGHSH and LQKENI. This CDR3 has 13 residues. V shed 6 bases and J 9 bases; nucleotides not matched to a gene: 7. In nucleotides, the CDR3 is TGTGCCAGCTCGCCCGGGACTACCCGGGAGCTGTTTTTT. Its protein is CASSPGTTRELFF.

CDR3 DNA sequence: TGTGCCAGCAGCCGTTGGGACTTCGCAAAGGGCGGTGAAAAACTGTTTTTT. Protein sequence: CASSRWDFAKGGEKLFF. The chain is built from TRBV28 and TRBJ1-4; a possible D gene is TRBD1 (5 bases). Germline-derived CDR1 and CDR2 are MDHEN and SYDVKM. The CDR3 is 17 amino acids. Trimming removed 6 bases at V and 7 bases at J, with 24 bases between.

This clone was seen a single time. The chain recombines TRBV2 with TRBJ1-1; D is undetermined. Germline V gene lookup returns CDR1 SNHLY and CDR2 FYNNEI. Trimming removed 5 bases from V and 5 bases from J, with 12 bases in between. The CDR3 runs to 13 residues. The chain's CDR3 is CASSYTAETEAFF. CDR3 DNA: TGTGCCAGCAGTTATACAGCGGAGACTGAAGCTTTCTTT.

The chain joins TRBV7-9 to TRBJ1-5, with 7 bases aligning to TRBD1. Trimming cost V 3 bases and J 4 bases; bases outside gene matches: 3. CDR3 length: 14 amino acids. CDR1 SEHNR and CDR2 FQNEAQ come from the germline V gene (reference sequence). The DNA for the CDR3 is TGTGCCAGCAGCTTCGGGACAGCTAATCAGCCCCAGCATTTT. Translation: CASSFGTANQPQHF.

The V and J genes are TRBV18 and TRBJ2-1; D ambiguous. Between the trimmed V and J ends, which lost 5 bases and 4 bases, there was a span of 9 bases. The CDR3 covers 13 residues. The germline gives CDR1 KGHSH, CDR2 LQKENI. The CDR3 DNA reads TGTGCCAGCTCATCCGCAGTGTACAATGAGCAGTTCTTC. Protein sequence: CASSSAVYNEQFF.

The V call is TRBV12-2, the J call TRBJ1-6; TRBD1 is the table's D call and was not checked against the DNA. TRBV12-2 is classified as a pseudogene. The CDR3 length is 15 residues. CDR3 nucleotides: TGTGCAAGTCGCTTAACTAGACAGGTAGGTTCACCCCTCCACTTT. It yields the protein CASRLTRQVGSPLHF.

The chain joins TRBV5-1 to TRBJ2-2; 11 positions match TRBD2. Germline CDR1 is SGHRS and CDR2 is YFSETQ. CDR3 length equals 16 residues. J was trimmed by 1 base and V by 4 bases; bases with no gene match: 3. CDR3 protein: CASSPLAGGNTGELFF. Here the CDR3 DNA reads TGCGCCAGCAGCCCGCTAGCGGGAGGGAACACCGGGGAGCTGTTTTTT.

CDR3 sequence (DNA): TGTGCCTGGAAGGGGACAGCCAACAATGAGCAGTTCTTC. This gives the protein CAWKGTANNEQFF. The rearrangement links TRBV30 to TRBJ2-1, with 7 nucleotides matching TRBD1. The V and J ends lost 4 bases and 5 bases, in that order; junction bases with no gene match: 5. The germline CDR1 and CDR2 sequences are GTSNPN and SVGIG (reference sequence). This CDR3 is 13 amino acids long.

The chain recombines TRBV21-1 with TRBJ2-7; TRBD1, the table's D call, was not compared with the DNA. TRBV21-1 has pseudogene status. CDR3 length: 15 amino acids. This CDR3 reads CASSPEDRVRDEQYF. CDR3 DNA sequence: TGTGCCAGCAGCCCTGAGGACAGGGTTAGAGACGAGCAGTACTTC.

This chain links TRBV3-1 (or the pseudogene TRBV3-2) with TRBJ1-4; 8 nucleotides line up with TRBD1. Looked up from germline, CDR1 is LGHDT and CDR2 is YNNKEL (reference sequence). The CDR3 runs to 13 residues. Trimming cost V 6 bases and J 3 bases; bases outside gene matches: 0. CDR3 DNA sequence: TGTGCCAGCAGACAGGGGGCTAATGAAAAACTGTTTTTT. The encoded protein is CASRQGANEKLFF.

The chain is built from TRBV9 and TRBJ2-7, with 8 bases that match TRBD1. CDR1 and CDR2 (germline): SGDLS, YYNGEE. V lost 2 bases and J lost 5; bases outside the gene matches: 12. The CDR3 is made up of 16 amino acids. In DNA, the CDR3 is TGTGCCAGCAGCGTGGGTATGGACAGGGCCACTGACGAGCAGTACTTC. This encodes CASSVGMDRATDEQYF.